This is a list of T cell receptor beta chains from one sample in a study of cytomegalovirus exposure and HLA in healthy donors. TCRdb keeps only in-frame clones here, not all; method: immunoSEQ multiplex PCR. The sample holds approximately 110,000 clones, less than 75% seen once. Input material: PBMCs. All receptors derive from a man aged 40-50 years in good health and CMV-seropositive. CDR3s include the opening cysteine and the closing phenylalanine or tryptophan. D genes are given only for firm matches. Not all rows give a size; the values are once, few, many and, for expanded clones, a class.

TRBV7-8,.,TRBD2,TRBJ2-1,14,TGTGCCAGCAGCCTCGGGACTAGCGCCAATGAGCAGTTCTTC,CASSLGTSANEQFF
TRBV5-4,.,.,TRBJ1-2,13,TGTGCCAGCAGCCCGGCGAGGGAATATGGCTACACCTTC,CASSPAREYGYTF
TRBV2,.,.,TRBJ1-5,13,TGTGCCAGCAGTGAACAGTTGGATCAGCCCCAGCATTTT,CASSEQLDQPQHF
TRBV9,.,.,TRBJ2-7,11,TGTGCCAGCAGCGTATACGGCGAGCAGTACTTC,CASSVYGEQYF
TRBV6-6,.,.,TRBJ1-1,15,TGTGCCAGCAGTGGGGCGGGAGGGGCCGGCACTGAAGCTTTCTTT,CASSGAGGAGTEAFF
TRBV5-3,.,.,TRBJ1-1,14,TGTGCCAGAAGCCGTTGTCGTCTTTGGGGGCATTACCCGTTT,CARSRCRLWGHYPF
TRBV5-6,.,.,TRBJ2-2,14,TGTGCCAGCAGCGTCACTAGTGGCGCCGGGGAGCTGTTTTTT,CASSVTSGAGELFF
TRBV7-2,.,.,TRBJ1-1,14,TGTGCCAGCGGGAGGGACGGAGCCAACACTGAAGCTTTCTTT,CASGRDGANTEAFF
TRBV7-9,.,TRBD1,TRBJ2-1,16,TGTGCCAGCAGCCCCCTGCGGCACAGGGGTGCGTATGAGCAGTTCTTC,CASSPLRHRGAYEQFF
TRBV4-3,few,TRBD1,TRBJ1-5,15,TGCGCCAGCAGCCAAGTTCGTCAGGGGGATCAGCCCCAGCATTTT,CASSQVRQGDQPQHF
TRBV5-1,.,.,TRBJ1-5,14,TGCGCCAGCAGCTCGGAGCTCGCCAATCAGCCCCAGCATTTT,CASSSELANQPQHF
TRBV5-1,.,.,TRBJ1-3,14,TGCGCCAGCAGCTTGAACAGCCGTGGAAACACCATATATTTT,CASSLNSRGNTIYF
TRBV14,.,.,TRBJ1-1,12,TGTGCCAGCAGCCGCGTCAACAGGGAAACTTTCTTT,CASSRVNRETFF
TRBV5-1,.,TRBD1,TRBJ2-1,16,TGCGCCAGCAGCGTGGGGACAGGATCCTCCTACAATGAGCAGTTCTTC,CASSVGTGSSYNEQFF
TRBV29-1,.,TRBD1,TRBJ2-7,16,TGCAGCGTAACGACAGGGGCCCTAGGTAGCTCCTACGAGCAGTACTTC,CSVTTGALGSSYEQYF
TRBV4-2,.,TRBD1,TRBJ2-3,17,TGTGCCAGCAGCCACCGAAGACAGGGGTTTAGTACAGATACGCAGTATTTT,CASSHRRQGFSTDTQYF
TRBV30,.,TRBD2,TRBJ2-5,11,TGTGCCTGGACGGGGGGAGAGACCCAGTACTTC,CAWTGGETQYF
TRBV5-1,.,.,TRBJ1-2,14,TGCGCCAGCAGCTTGAACAGGGATTTCCGTGGCTACACCTTC,CASSLNRDFRGYTF
TRBV18,.,TRBD1,TRBJ1-5,15,TGTGCCAGCTCTTTGGGACAGGGTTGGAATCAGCCCCAGCATTTT,CASSLGQGWNQPQHF
TRBV5-5,.,TRBD1,TRBJ2-5,16,TGTGCCAGCAGCTCCAGGACAGGGGGAAAACAAGAGACCCAGTACTTC,CASSSRTGGKQETQYF
TRBV5-1,.,.,TRBJ2-3,12,TGCGCCAGCAGCTTGGCGAGCGATACGCAGTATTTT,CASSLASDTQYF
TRBV9,.,.,TRBJ1-1,13,TGTGCCAGCAGCGTAGAACAGGACCCTGAAGCTTTCTTT,CASSVEQDPEAFF
TRBV25-1,.,TRBD1,TRBJ2-2,16,TGTGCCAGCAGCTATGGACAGGGTTGGTTGACCGGGGAGCTGTTTTTT,CASSYGQGWLTGELFF
TRBV7-9,.,TRBD1,TRBJ1-2,12,TGTGCCAGCAGCGCGGACAGGGAGCGCTACACCTTC,CASSADRERYTF
TRBV5-1,.,.,TRBJ1-1,16,TGCGCCAGCAGCTTGGCCGGGGGGGCCAGGGACACTGAAGCTTTCTTT,CASSLAGGARDTEAFF
TRBV7-6,.,.,TRBJ2-1,12,TGTGCCAGCAGCCCGTTCGCGAATGAGCAGTTCTTC,CASSPFANEQFF
TRBV5-1,few,TRBD1,TRBJ2-1,15,TGCGCCAGCAGCTGGGGACAGGGCTCCTACAATGAGCAGTTCTTC,CASSWGQGSYNEQFF
TRBV11-2,.,TRBD2,TRBJ2-3,16,TGTGCCAGCAGCTTAGGGCTAGCGGGAGGTTCAGATACGCAGTATTTT,CASSLGLAGGSDTQYF
TRBV4-3,few,.,TRBJ2-7,15,TGCGCCAGCAGCCAAGCTTCTGGGAGCTCCTACGAGCAGTACTTC,CASSQASGSSYEQYF
TRBV9,.,TRBD1,TRBJ1-2,19,TGTGCCAGCAGCGTAGCTCGAGGGGACAGGGGCTCTCCTTATTATGGCTACACCTTC,CASSVARGDRGSPYYGYTF
TRBV5-4,.,.,TRBJ2-3,13,TGTGCCAGCAGCATCCAGGGCTCAGATACGCAGTATTTT,CASSIQGSDTQYF
TRBV7-9,.,.,TRBJ1-5,14,TGTGCCAGCAGCTTAGCGACAAGCAATCAGCCCCAGCATTTT,CASSLATSNQPQHF
TRBV25-1,.,TRBD1,TRBJ1-4,13,TGTGCCAGCGGCTCAGGGGGCGGCGAAAAACTGTTTTTT,CASGSGGGEKLFF
TRBV7-9,.,.,TRBJ1-1,14,TGTTCCAGCAGTCCCGGGTTCGGAAACACTGAAGCTTTCTTT,CSSSPGFGNTEAFF
TRBV6-1,few,.,TRBJ2-7,17,TGTGCCAGCAGTGAGGACCCCGAATGGCGGGAAACCTACGAGCAGTACTTC,CASSEDPEWRETYEQYF
TRBV5-1,.,TRBD2,TRBJ2-3,18,TGCGCCAGCAGCTTTGGACTAGCGGGAGGTACTAGCACAGATACGCAGTATTTT,CASSFGLAGGTSTDTQYF
TRBV6-1,.,TRBD2,TRBJ2-5,17,TGTGCCAGCAGTGAATGGGGACTAGCGGGACCTCAAGAGACCCAGTACTTC,CASSEWGLAGPQETQYF
TRBV7-2,.,TRBD1,TRBJ2-4,15,TGTGCCAGCAGCTTAGGACAGGGAACCAAAAATATTCAGTACTTC,CASSLGQGTKNIQYF
TRBV18,once,.,TRBJ2-1,16,TGTGCCAGCTCACCCCCTGGCCGGAGTTCCTACAATGAGCAGTTCTTC,CASSPPGRSSYNEQFF
TRBV28,.,TRBD1,TRBJ2-7,16,TGTGCCAGCAGTTCCTGGGACAGGGGGACTAGCTACGAGCAGTACTTC,CASSSWDRGTSYEQYF
TRBV29-1,.,.,TRBJ2-1,11,TGCAGCGTTGACGGGGGTAGTGAGCAGTTCTTC,CSVDGGSEQFF
TRBV5-7,once,.,TRBJ2-1,16,TGTGCCAGCAGCTTGGCAGACAGGAGCTCCTACAATGAGCAGTTCTTC,CASSLADRSSYNEQFF
TRBV4-1,.,.,TRBJ1-1,17,TGCGCCAGCAGCCAAGATCCAGGGCTCCTGATGAACACTGAAGCTTTCTTT,CASSQDPGLLMNTEAFF
TRBV6-1,.,.,TRBJ1-5,16,TGTGCCAGCAGTGAAGCGGGGCCCCGTAGCAATCAGCCCCAGCATTTT,CASSEAGPRSNQPQHF
TRBV7-9,.,.,TRBJ1-1,13,TGTGCCAGCAAGATAGGGGGGAACACTGAAGCTTTCTTT,CASKIGGNTEAFF
TRBV10-1,.,TRBD1,TRBJ1-3,15,TGCGCCAGCAGCCCGGGACAGTACTCTGGAAACACCATATATTTT,CASSPGQYSGNTIYF
TRBV19,.,TRBD1,TRBJ1-1,15,TGTGCCAGTAGTTTCCGGACAGGCATGAACACTGAAGCTTTCTTT,CASSFRTGMNTEAFF
TRBV4-3,.,TRBD2,TRBJ2-5,15,TGCGCCAGCAGCCAGGCGGGAGTAGGGGAGGAGACCCAGTACTTC,CASSQAGVGEETQYF
TRBV7-3,.,TRBD2,TRBJ2-3,15,TGTGCCAGCAGCTCGAGGACTAGCGGACGGGATACGCAGTATTTT,CASSSRTSGRDTQYF
TRBV10-1,.,TRBD2,TRBJ2-1,15,TGCGCCAGCAGTGCACGGCTAGCGGGAGCCAATGAGCAGTTCTTC,CASSARLAGANEQFF
TRBV14,.,TRBD1,TRBJ1-4,19,TGTGCCAGCAGCCAAGATGTACGACAGGGACTTTCAACTAATGAAAAACTGTTTTTT,CASSQDVRQGLSTNEKLFF
TRBV7-9,few,TRBD1,TRBJ1-5,17,TGTGCCAGCAGCTTAGCTGGCCAGGGGGGCCGCAATCAGCCCCAGCATTTT,CASSLAGQGGRNQPQHF
TRBV6-1,.,TRBD1,TRBJ1-2,14,TGTGCCAGCTCTAGGGACAGGGGCGGCTATGGCTACACCTTC,CASSRDRGGYGYTF
TRBV2,few,TRBD2,TRBJ2-2,16,TGTGCCAGCATGGGACTAGCGGGATCCAACACCGGGGAGCTGTTTTTT,CASMGLAGSNTGELFF
TRBV5-1,.,.,TRBJ1-1,17,TGCGCCAGCAGCTTGTACATTGAGTCGGGCCAGGGGACTGAAGCTTTCTTT,CASSLYIESGQGTEAFF
TRBV28,once,.,TRBJ1-4,14,TGTGCCAGCACCCCGGGGAGGGGACGTGAAAAACTGTTTTTT,CASTPGRGREKLFF
TRBV4-2,.,.,TRBJ2-1,17,TGTGCCAGCAGCCAAGATTACCACAGGAGCTCCTACAATGAGCAGTTCTTC,CASSQDYHRSSYNEQFF